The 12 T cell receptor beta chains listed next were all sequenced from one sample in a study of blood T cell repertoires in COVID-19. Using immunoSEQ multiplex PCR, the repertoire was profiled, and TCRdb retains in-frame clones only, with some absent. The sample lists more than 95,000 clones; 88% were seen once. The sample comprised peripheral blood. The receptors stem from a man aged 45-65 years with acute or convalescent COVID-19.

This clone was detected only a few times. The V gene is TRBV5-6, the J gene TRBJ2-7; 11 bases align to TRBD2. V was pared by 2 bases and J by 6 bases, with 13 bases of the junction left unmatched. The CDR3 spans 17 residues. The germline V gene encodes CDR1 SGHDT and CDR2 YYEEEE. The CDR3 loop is CASSFFRALAGGAEQYF. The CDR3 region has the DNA TGTGCCAGCAGCTTTTTTAGAGCTCTAGCGGGAGGCGCCGAGCAGTACTTC. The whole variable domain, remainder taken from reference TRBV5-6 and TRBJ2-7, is DAGVTQSPTHLIKTRGQQVTLRCSPKSGHDTVSWYQQALGQGPQFIFQYYEEEERQRGNFPDRFSGHQFPNYSSELNVNALLLGDSALYLCASSFFRALAGGAEQYFGPGTRLTVT.

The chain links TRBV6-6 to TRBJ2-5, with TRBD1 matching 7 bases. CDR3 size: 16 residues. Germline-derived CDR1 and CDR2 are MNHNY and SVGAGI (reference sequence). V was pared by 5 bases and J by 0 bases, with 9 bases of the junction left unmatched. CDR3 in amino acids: CASSPQNRGNQETQYF. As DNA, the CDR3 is TGTGCCAGCAGTCCCCAGAACAGGGGAAACCAAGAGACCCAGTACTTC.

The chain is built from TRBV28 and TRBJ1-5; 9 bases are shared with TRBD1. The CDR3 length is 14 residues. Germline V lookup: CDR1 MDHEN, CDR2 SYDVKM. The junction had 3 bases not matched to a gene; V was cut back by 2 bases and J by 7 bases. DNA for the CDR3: TGTGCCAGCAGTTTACGACAGGGGGACCAGCCCCAGCATTTT. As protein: CASSLRQGDQPQHF.

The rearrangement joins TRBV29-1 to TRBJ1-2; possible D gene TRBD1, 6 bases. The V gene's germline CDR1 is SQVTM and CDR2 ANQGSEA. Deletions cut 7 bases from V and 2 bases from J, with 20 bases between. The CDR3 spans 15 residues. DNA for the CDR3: TGCAGCGCCGCGGGGGGGCAGGGGCGGAACTATGGCTACACCTTC. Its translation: CSAAGGQGRNYGYTF.

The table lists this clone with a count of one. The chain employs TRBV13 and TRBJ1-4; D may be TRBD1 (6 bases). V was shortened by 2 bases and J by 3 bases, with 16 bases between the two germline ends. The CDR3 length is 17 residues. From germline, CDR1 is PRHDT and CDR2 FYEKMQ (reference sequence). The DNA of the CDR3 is TGTGCCAGCAGCTTAAAAGGGGGAATTGGGTCTAATGAAAAACTGTTTTTT. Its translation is CASSLKGGIGSNEKLFF.

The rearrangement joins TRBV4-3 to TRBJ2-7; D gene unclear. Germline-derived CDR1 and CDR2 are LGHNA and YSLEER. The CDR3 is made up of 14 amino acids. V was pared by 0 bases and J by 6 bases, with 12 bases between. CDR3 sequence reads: CASSQDWRIREQYF. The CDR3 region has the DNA TGCGCCAGCAGCCAAGATTGGCGGATACGCGAGCAGTACTTC.

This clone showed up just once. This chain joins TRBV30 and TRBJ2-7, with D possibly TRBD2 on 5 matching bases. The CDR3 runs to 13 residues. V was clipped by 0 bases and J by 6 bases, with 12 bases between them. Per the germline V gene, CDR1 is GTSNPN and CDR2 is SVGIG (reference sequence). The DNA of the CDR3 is TGTGCCTGGAGTGTACTAGGTGGGAGCGAGCAGTACTTC. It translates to CAWSVLGGSEQYF.

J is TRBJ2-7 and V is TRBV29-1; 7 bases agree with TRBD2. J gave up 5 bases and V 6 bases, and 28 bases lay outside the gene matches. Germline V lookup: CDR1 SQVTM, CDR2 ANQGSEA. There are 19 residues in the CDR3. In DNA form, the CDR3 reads TGCAGCGTCGTGGCTAAGGCGGGAGAAAGGGGTAGGTCTCCCCACGAGCAGTACTTC. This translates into CSVVAKAGERGRSPHEQYF.

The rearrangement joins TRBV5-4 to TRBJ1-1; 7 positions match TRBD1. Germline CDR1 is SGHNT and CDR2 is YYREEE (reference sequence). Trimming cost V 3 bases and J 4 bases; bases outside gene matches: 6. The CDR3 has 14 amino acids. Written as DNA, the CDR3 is TGTGCCAGCAGCTCCCGGGACAGAGGCACTGAAGCTTTCTTT. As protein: CASSSRDRGTEAFF.

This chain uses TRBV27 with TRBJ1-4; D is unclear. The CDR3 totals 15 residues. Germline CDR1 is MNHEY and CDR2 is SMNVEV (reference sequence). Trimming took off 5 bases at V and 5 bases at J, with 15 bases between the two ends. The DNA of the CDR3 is TGTGCCAGCAGTCCCGGGGTAGCCCAAAATGAAAAACTGTTTTTT. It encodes CASSPGVAQNEKLFF.

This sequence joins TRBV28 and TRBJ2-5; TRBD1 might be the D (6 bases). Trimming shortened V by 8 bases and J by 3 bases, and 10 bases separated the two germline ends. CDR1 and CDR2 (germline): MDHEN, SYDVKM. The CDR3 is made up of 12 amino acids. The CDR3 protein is CASAQGKETQYF. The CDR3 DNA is TGTGCCAGCGCCCAGGGGAAAGAGACCCAGTACTTC. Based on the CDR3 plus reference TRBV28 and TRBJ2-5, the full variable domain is DVKVTQSSRYLVKRTGEKVFLECVQDMDHENMFWYRQDPGLGLRLIYFSYDVKMKEKGDIPEGYSVSREKKERFSLILESASTNQTSMYLCASAQGKETQYFGPGTRLLVL.

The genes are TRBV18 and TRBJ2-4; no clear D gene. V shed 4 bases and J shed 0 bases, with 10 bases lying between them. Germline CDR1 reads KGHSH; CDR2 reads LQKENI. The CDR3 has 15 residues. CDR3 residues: CASSLGGIAKNIQYF. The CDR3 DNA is TGTGCCAGCTCACTAGGCGGAATAGCCAAAAACATTCAGTACTTC. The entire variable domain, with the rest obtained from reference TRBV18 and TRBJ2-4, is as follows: NAGVMQNPRHLVRRRGQEARLRCSPMKGHSHVYWYRQLPEEGLKFMVYLQKENIIDESGMPKERFSAEFPKEGPSILRIQQVVRGDSAAYFCASSLGGIAKNIQYFGAGTRLSVL.